These 16 T cell receptor beta chains were all obtained from the same sample, sequenced in a study of control samples from healthy donors and cancer patients (dated by TCRdb to 2020 to 2022). Libraries were prepared through the immunoSEQ multiplex PCR assay. TCRdb stores this immuneACCESS table with in-frame sequences only. Part of the clones is absent; in the studies checked, under half of the shortfall reflects unresolved V genes, and no reason is known for the rest. The sample yields about 69,000 clones; about 80% were counted once. The ten largest clones take up 2.9% of the sample. The sample taken for sequencing was PBMCs. All receptors derive from a woman aged 45-59 years with lung cancer.

The table lists this clone with a count of one. The chain joins TRBV5-8 to TRBJ2-5; 14 bases align to TRBD2. This CDR3 has 17 residues. CDR1 is SGHTS, CDR2 YDEGEE, per germline. Trimming cost V 4 bases and J 2 bases; bases outside gene matches: 7. CDR3 residues: CASSRGTSGGRQETQYF. The DNA of the CDR3 is TGTGCCAGCAGCCGGGGGACTAGCGGGGGCCGTCAAGAGACCCAGTACTTC.

This chain joins TRBV15 and TRBJ2-7; D is possibly TRBD1 (6 bases). Trimming stripped 1 base from V and 2 bases from J, with 9 bases between. The CDR3 covers 14 residues. Germline CDR1 reads LNHNV; CDR2 reads YYDKDF (reference sequence). The CDR3 DNA sequence: TGTGCCACCAGCAGAGTCTCAGGGGCCTACGAGCAGTACTTC. It yields the protein CATSRVSGAYEQYF. Using reference TRBV15 and TRBJ2-7 for the parts outside the CDR3, the full variable domain is DAMVIQNPRYQVTQFGKPVTLSCSQTLNHNVMYWYQQKSSQAPKLLFHYYDKDFNNEADTPDNFQSRRPNTSFCFLDIRSPGLGDTAMYLCATSRVSGAYEQYFGPGTRLTVT.

The gene calls are TRBV2 and TRBJ2-7, with D perhaps matching TRBD2 (5 bases). The CDR3 totals 15 residues. With 0 bases removed from V and 3 bases from J, the gap between germline ends came to 12 bases. Germline V gene lookup returns CDR1 SNHLY and CDR2 FYNNEI. CDR3 sequence reads: CASSEAGRQFYEQYF. CDR3 nucleotides: TGTGCCAGCAGTGAAGCGGGGAGACAATTCTACGAGCAGTACTTC.

This rearrangement joins TRBV28 to TRBJ2-2; D might be TRBD1 or TRBD2, each matching 5 bases. CDR1 is MDHEN, CDR2 SYDVKM, per germline. The V end lost 8 bases, the J end lost 5 bases, and 21 bases lay between the germline ends. CDR3 length equals 16 residues. CDR3 sequence: CASEDGAGFRTGELFF. CDR3 nucleotides: TGTGCCAGCGAGGACGGGGCAGGGTTCAGGACCGGGGAGCTGTTTTTT.

This rearrangement joins TRBV2 to TRBJ1-2; the D gene is possibly TRBD1 (5 bases). Trimming cost V 2 bases and J 7 bases, with 8 bases left between them. The germline V gene encodes CDR1 SNHLY and CDR2 FYNNEI. The CDR3 consists of 12 residues. CDR3 coding DNA: TGTGCCAGCAGTGAAAGAAGGGGTGGCTACACCTTC. Encoded protein: CASSERRGGYTF.

Worth noting for this clone: Compared with germline, one end of the junction differs, possibly owing to a read error. The V call is TRBV9, the J call TRBJ2-2; 9 positions agree with TRBD2. Germline V gene sequence: CDR1 SGDLS, CDR2 YYNGEE. CDR3 length equals 13 residues. The CDR3: CASSPRASGVLFF. For the CDR3, the DNA is TGTGCCAGCAGCCCTAGAGCTAGCGGGGTGCTGTTTTTT. The entire variable domain, with the rest obtained from reference TRBV9 and TRBJ2-2, is as follows: DSGVTQTPKHLITATGQRVTLRCSPRSGDLSVYWYQQSLDQGLQFLIQYYNGEERAKGNILERFSAQQFPDLHSELNLSSLELGDSALYFCASSPRASGVLFFGEGSRLTVL.

J is TRBJ2-3 and V is TRBV10-2; 11 nucleotides line up with TRBD2. The J segment lost 0 bases and the V segment lost 0 bases, leaving 2 bases of the junction unmatched. Germline CDR1 is WSHSY and CDR2 is SAAADI. The CDR3 has 17 residues. The CDR3 sequence is CASSESSGGASTDTQYF. For the CDR3, the DNA is TGCGCCAGCAGTGAGTCTAGCGGGGGGGCTAGCACAGATACGCAGTATTTT.

The gene calls are TRBV5-1 and TRBJ1-1; perhaps TRBD1 as D (6 bases). Germline CDR1 is SGHRS and CDR2 is YFSETQ. The CDR3 consists of 16 residues. V lost 2 bases and J 3 bases, leaving 17 bases between the germline ends. The CDR3 nucleotides are TGCGCCAGCAGCTTAATGCCAGGGGTTGGTGACACTGAAGCTTTCTTT. Protein: CASSLMPGVGDTEAFF. Supplemented by reference TRBV5-1 and TRBJ1-1, the full variable domain reads KAGVTQTPRYLIKTRGQQVTLSCSPISGHRSVSWYQQTPGQGLQFLFEYFSETQRNKGNFPGRFSGRQFSNSRSEMNVSTLELGDSALYLCASSLMPGVGDTEAFFGQGTRLTVV.

This chain links TRBV5-4 with TRBJ1-2; a weak D match, TRBD1 (5 bases). The CDR3 runs to 11 residues. Germline CDR1 SGHNT, CDR2 YYREEE (reference sequence). The V end was cut by 10 bases, the J end by 5 bases, with 12 bases between. The chain's CDR3 is CAQRGGYGYTF. The CDR3 DNA reads TGTGCCCAGCGGGGGGGTTATGGCTACACCTTC.

V gene TRBV6-5 combines with J gene TRBJ2-7; a possible D gene is TRBD2 (6 bases). The CDR3 spans 15 residues. The ends were cut back, 0 bases at V and 4 bases at J, with 13 bases in the middle. Germline lookup yields CDR1 MNHEY and CDR2 SVGAGI. In nucleotides, the CDR3 is TGTGCCAGCAGTTACTCCGGGACTGGAGTATACGAGCAGTACTTC. As protein: CASSYSGTGVYEQYF.

This rearrangement joins TRBV19 to TRBJ1-5; 10 positions agree with TRBD1. J gave up 4 bases and V 7 bases, and 10 bases lay outside the gene matches. The CDR3 runs to 16 residues. Germline V gene sequence: CDR1 LNHDA, CDR2 SQIVND (reference sequence). The CDR3 coding sequence is TGTGCCAGTAATACTGACAGGGGGCTACAGAATCAGCCCCAGCATTTT. Translating it yields CASNTDRGLQNQPQHF. The whole variable domain, remainder taken from reference TRBV19 and TRBJ1-5, is DGGITQSPKYLFRKEGQNVTLSCEQNLNHDAMYWYRQDPGQGLRLIYYSQIVNDFQKGDIAEGYSVSREKKESFPLTVTSAQKNPTAFYLCASNTDRGLQNQPQHFGDGTRLSIL.

The chain couples TRBV20-1 to TRBJ1-1; D perhaps matches TRBD1 (6 bases). This CDR3 contains 14 residues. V lost 3 bases to trimming and J lost 3 bases, with 14 bases between them. Per germline, CDR1 DFQATT and CDR2 SNEGSKA (reference sequence). The DNA for the CDR3 is TGCAGTGCTAGTGACAGGAGGAAGGACACTGAAGCTTTCTTT. Its protein is CSASDRRKDTEAFF.

V is TRBV18 and J is TRBJ1-1, with D unclear. Germline V gene sequence: CDR1 KGHSH, CDR2 LQKENI. The CDR3 runs 14 residues. The V gene lost 1 base and the J gene lost 7 bases, with 13 bases spanning the gap. The CDR3 loop reads CASSPQPGYDEAFF. DNA for the CDR3: TGTGCCAGCTCACCACAGCCGGGATACGATGAAGCTTTCTTT.

The chain couples TRBV6-5 to TRBJ2-5; TRBD1 matches 8 bases. The V gene end was trimmed by 2 bases and the J gene end by 1 base; junction bases not matched to a gene: 3. The CDR3 sequence is 15 residues long. The germline CDR1 and CDR2 sequences are MNHEY and SVGAGI. The DNA of the CDR3 is TGTGCCAGCAGTTACCACAGGGGGTTCCAAGAGACCCAGTACTTC. Encoded protein: CASSYHRGFQETQYF.

The rearrangement links TRBV7-2 to TRBJ2-7; tentatively, D is TRBD1 or TRBD2 (5 bases each). Trimming left V 4 bases short and J 9 bases short, with 19 bases between. Germline loops: CDR1 SGHTA, CDR2 FQGNSA. The CDR3 covers 14 residues. The CDR3 nucleotides are TGTGCCAGCAGCTCTAGTGGGACCTTAACGGCGCAGTACTTC. Amino acid sequence: CASSSSGTLTAQYF.

The chain uses TRBV7-9 and TRBJ1-1; the D gene is possibly TRBD1 (6 bases). This CDR3 contains 14 residues. V lost 3 bases and J lost 1, with 9 bases in between. Germline V gives CDR1 SEHNR, CDR2 FQNEAQ (reference sequence). The CDR3 region is CASSFGQTNTEAFF. The CDR3 coding sequence is TGTGCCAGCAGCTTCGGACAGACGAACACTGAAGCTTTCTTT.